Listed below are T cell receptor beta chains from one sample, sequenced in a study of T cell responses to AZD1222 COVID-19 vaccine. TCRdb's copy holds only in-frame clones and misses some; the assay was immunoSEQ multiplex PCR. The profile shows approximately 180,000 clones, 90% to 95% of them singletons. Source: peripheral blood, taken 28 days after the second dose of the MenACWY control vaccine. The source of these receptors is an adult who received the MenACWY meningococcal vaccine as a control. Both conserved end residues are part of each CDR3. A D gene is named only where the DNA matches it firmly. Where a row states a size, it is once, few, many or the class of an expanded clone; other rows omit it.

V gene	D gene	J gene	clone size	CDR3 protein	CDR3 DNA
TRBV18	-	TRBJ1-4	-	CASSPQGSTNEKLFF	TGTGCCAGCTCACCCCAGGGGTCCACTAATGAAAAACTGTTTTTT
TRBV18	-	TRBJ1-6	-	CASSQRGSNSPLHF	TGTGCCAGCTCGCAAAGGGGTAGTAATTCACCCCTCCACTTT
TRBV29-1	-	TRBJ1-4	-	CSVGDGLNEKLFF	TGCAGCGTTGGGGACGGCCTGAATGAAAAACTGTTTTTT
TRBV7-2	-	TRBJ1-2	-	CASSLEQGLGYTF	TGTGCCAGCAGCTTAGAACAGGGCCTCGGCTACACCTTC
TRBV5-1	-	TRBJ2-5	-	CASSPLKGETQYF	TGCGCCAGCAGCCCCCTCAAGGGAGAGACCCAGTACTTC
TRBV5-6	-	TRBJ2-3	-	CASSLGSTDTQYF	TGTGCCAGCAGCTTGGGGTCCACAGATACGCAGTATTTT
TRBV6-2/TRBV6-3	-	TRBJ1-2	-	CASSRRPEAYNYLDGYTF	TGTGCCAGCAGCCGTAGACCTGAGGCCTATAACTATTTGGATGGCTACACCTTC
TRBV30	-	TRBJ1-5	-	CAWSVGPVSNQPQHF	TGTGCCTGGAGTGTAGGACCAGTCAGCAATCAGCCCCAGCATTTT
TRBV4-3	TRBD2	TRBJ2-3	-	CASSQAPRTSGPWDTQYF	TGCGCCAGCAGCCAAGCTCCCCGGACTAGCGGCCCTTGGGATACGCAGTATTTT
TRBV6-5	-	TRBJ1-1	once	CASSYARGGRTEAFF	TGTGCCAGCAGTTACGCCCGGGGGGGGAGGACTGAAGCTTTCTTT
TRBV19	-	TRBJ1-2	-	CASSITGVSGYTF	TGTGCCAGTAGTATTACGGGGGTCAGTGGCTACACCTTC
TRBV6-5	TRBD1	TRBJ1-2	-	CASSWAGGVNYGYTF	TGTGCCAGCAGTTGGGCAGGGGGTGTTAACTATGGCTACACCTTC
TRBV11-3	-	TRBJ1-1	-	CASSSAGLNTEAFF	TGTGCCAGCAGCTCAGCGGGGTTGAACACTGAAGCTTTCTTT
TRBV2	-	TRBJ2-5	-	CASSPQETQYF	TGTGCCAGCAGTCCCCAAGAGACCCAGTACTTC
TRBV9	-	TRBJ1-3	-	CASSPNRDPGNTIYF	TGTGCCAGCAGCCCTAACAGGGACCCTGGAAACACCATATATTTT
TRBV7-9	TRBD1	TRBJ1-2	-	CASSEGTGLNYGYTF	TGTGCCAGCAGCGAGGGGACAGGCCTTAACTATGGCTACACCTTC
TRBV25-1	TRBD1	TRBJ2-2	-	CASSRQGPQAGELFF	TGTGCCAGCAGCAGACAGGGGCCCCAGGCCGGGGAGCTGTTTTTT